The 30 T cell receptor beta chains in this list originate from one sample, sequenced in a study of blood T cell repertoires in COVID-19. Some clones are missing from TCRdb's copy, which holds only in-frame ones; the method was immunoSEQ multiplex PCR. Seen here are about 300,000 clones, approximately 86% observed once, and the top ten hold approximately 2.4%. The sequenced sample was PBMCs or T cells enriched from blood (not recorded which). These receptors came from a woman aged 18-29 years who had recovered from COVID-19.

The chain joins TRBV7-9 to TRBJ1-4; D gene uncertain. CDR1 and CDR2 (germline): SEHNR, FQNEAQ (reference sequence). V shed 2 bases and J shed 8 bases, with 15 bases lying between them. The CDR3 has 15 residues. The CDR3: CASSLFSGFGEKLFF. CDR3 in DNA: TGTGCCAGCAGCTTATTTTCGGGGTTTGGGGAAAAACTGTTTTTT.

The chain has TRBV4-1 and TRBJ2-7; maybe TRBD2 (5 bases). With 1 base removed from V and 0 bases from J, the gap between germline ends came to 13 bases. CDR3 length: 16 amino acids. Germline loops: CDR1 MGHRA, CDR2 YSYEKL. The CDR3 DNA reads as TGCGCCAGCAGCCAAGTGGTCGGGAAGAGCTCCTACGAGCAGTACTTC. This sequence encodes CASSQVVGKSSYEQYF.

The chain employs TRBV7-8 and TRBJ2-2, with D perhaps TRBD2 (6 bases). The CDR3 extends over 16 amino acids. Germline CDR1 reads SGHVS; CDR2 reads FQNEAQ. The V gene lost 2 bases and the J gene lost 3 bases, with 13 bases spanning the gap. The CDR3 DNA follows: TGTGCCAGCAGCTTACCCCGGAGGGCCGACACCGGGGAGCTGTTTTTT. Translated, it gives CASSLPRRADTGELFF.

The chain is built from TRBV6-5 and TRBJ2-3, with 10 bases identical to TRBD2. The CDR3 runs to 16 residues. Germline values: CDR1 MNHEY, CDR2 SVGAGI. Trimming cost V 4 bases and J 4 bases; bases outside gene matches: 8. The CDR3 nucleotides are TGTGCCAGCAGTTTCTCTAGCGGGGGTTTCGCAGATACGCAGTATTTT. It translates to CASSFSSGGFADTQYF.

The chain is built from TRBV27 and TRBJ2-1; TRBD2 might be the D (6 bases). CDR3 length equals 16 residues. V was clipped by 2 bases and J by 4 bases, with 15 bases between them. Looked up from germline, CDR1 is MNHEY and CDR2 is SMNVEV (reference sequence). CDR3 in amino acids: CASSLTLGGDYNEQFF. The CDR3 coding sequence is TGTGCCAGCAGTTTAACCCTCGGGGGAGATTACAATGAGCAGTTCTTC.

The rearrangement links TRBV29-1 to TRBJ2-1; TRBD2 aligns across 10 bases. CDR1 and CDR2 from the germline V gene are SQVTM and ANQGSEA. V gave up 2 bases and J gave up 5 bases; unmatched junction bases: 6. The CDR3 runs 15 residues. CDR3 residues: CSVEPAGGFDNEQFF. The CDR3 nucleotides read TGCAGCGTTGAACCAGCGGGAGGGTTTGACAATGAGCAGTTCTTC.

This rearrangement joins TRBV3-1 (or the pseudogene TRBV3-2) to TRBJ1-2; D is possibly TRBD1 (6 bases). There are 13 residues in the CDR3. The ends were cut back, 1 base at V and 6 bases at J, with 9 bases in the middle. The V gene's germline CDR1 is LGHDT and CDR2 YNNKEL (reference sequence). The CDR3 bases are TGTGCCAGCAGCCAAGCAGGGGATCATGGCTACACCTTC. The encoded protein is CASSQAGDHGYTF.

Worth noting for this clone: The same CDR3 can be traced to other DNA sequences in this sample. This chain joins TRBV7-8 and TRBJ2-1; 12 positions match TRBD2. The CDR3 has 15 amino acids. V shed 2 bases and J 9 bases; nucleotides not matched to a gene: 5. The germline V gene has CDR1 SGHVS and CDR2 FQNEAQ. The CDR3 nucleotides are TGTGCCAGCAGCTTACGACTAGCGGGAGTCGGTGAGCAGTTCTTC. This encodes CASSLRLAGVGEQFF.

The rearrangement uses TRBV5-4 and TRBJ2-5; D may be TRBD1 (6 bases). This CDR3 is 13 amino acids long. Germline V CDR1 and CDR2: SGHNT, YYREEE (reference sequence). Trimming pared 6 bases from V and 0 bases from J, leaving 9 bases between. CDR3 protein: CASNDRYQETQYF. The CDR3 DNA reads TGTGCCAGCAATGACAGGTACCAAGAGACCCAGTACTTC.

A word on this clone: This sample includes further DNA sequences coding for the same CDR3. The rearrangement joins TRBV5-6 to TRBJ2-3; TRBD2 aligns across 8 bases. The CDR3 has 16 residues. Germline trimming cut 5 bases from V and 3 bases from J; bases unmatched to any gene: 11. The germline V gene has CDR1 SGHDT and CDR2 YYEEEE. CDR3 nucleotide sequence: TGTGCCAGCAGGTTTGGGCTAGCGGGCTTGACAGATACGCAGTATTTT. This codes for CASRFGLAGLTDTQYF.

V and J are TRBV7-2 and TRBJ2-7; 7 bases line up with TRBD2. The trim removed 7 bases at V and 4 bases at J, leaving 13 bases unmatched. The CDR3 has 15 amino acids. Germline-derived CDR1 and CDR2 are SGHTA and FQGNSA. The CDR3 bases are TGTGCCAGCAATGGAGGTGGGAGGGTTATATACGAGCAGTACTTC. Residues: CASNGGGRVIYEQYF.

This clone showed up just a few times. V and J are TRBV27 and TRBJ2-7, with D possibly matching TRBD2 (5 bases). Per germline, CDR1 MNHEY and CDR2 SMNVEV (reference sequence). The CDR3 is 18 residues long. Trimming took off 2 bases at V and 2 bases at J, with 22 bases between the two ends. The CDR3 sequence: CASSLIQQTGISPYEQYF. The CDR3 bases are TGTGCCAGCAGTTTAATCCAACAAACCGGGATCAGCCCCTACGAGCAGTACTTC.

Only one count was recorded for this clone. This sequence joins TRBV11-2 and TRBJ1-2, with TRBD1 identical over 7 bases. Germline V lookup: CDR1 SGHAT, CDR2 FQNNGV. V dropped 4 bases and J dropped 8; count of bases not matched to a gene: 19. The CDR3 runs to 17 residues. This CDR3 reads CASSSTRFRGALLGYTF. The CDR3 DNA is TGTGCCAGCAGCTCTACTCGGTTCAGGGGGGCCCTTCTGGGCTACACCTTC. The variable domain in full, completed from reference TRBV11-2 and TRBJ1-2, reads EAGVAQSPRYKIIEKRQSVAFWCNPISGHATLYWYQQILGQGPKLLIQFQNNGVVDDSQLPKDRFSAERLKGVDSTLKIQPAKLEDSAVYLCASSSTRFRGALLGYTFGSGTRLTVV.

DNA for the CDR3: TGTGCCAGCAGTTTAGGGCAGGGCAAACTGTTTTTT. Amino acid sequence: CASSLGQGKLFF. J is TRBJ1-4 and V is TRBV28, with D maybe TRBD1 (5 bases). The CDR3 sequence is 12 residues long. Trimming pared 2 bases from V and 11 bases from J, leaving 9 bases between. The germline CDR1 and CDR2 sequences are MDHEN and SYDVKM.

The chain has TRBV6-2 or TRBV6-3 and TRBJ2-1; D is possibly TRBD2 (6 bases). The V and J ends lost 5 bases and 8 bases respectively, with 19 bases between them. The CDR3 is made up of 15 amino acids. Germline V gene data show CDR1 as MNHEY and CDR2 as SVGEGT. CDR3 in amino acids: CASSDTGTEVDEQFF. CDR3 sequence (DNA): TGTGCCAGCAGTGATACCGGGACTGAAGTCGATGAGCAGTTCTTC.

The chain employs TRBV1 and TRBJ2-7; no DNA check was done on the table's D call, TRBD1. TRBV1 is shown as a pseudogene. This CDR3 has 15 residues. The CDR3 region has the DNA TGCACCAGCAGCCAAGATTTCCTAGCAGGGGACGAGCAGTACTTC. This sequence encodes CTSSQDFLAGDEQYF.

CDR3 residues: CATSRDHSNQPQHF. CDR3 coding DNA: TGTGCCACCAGCAGAGATCATAGCAATCAGCCCCAGCATTTT. The chain couples TRBV15 to TRBJ1-5; no definite D call. V was clipped by 0 bases and J by 0 bases, with 3 bases between them. This CDR3 region has 14 residues. Germline CDR1 and CDR2: LNHNV and YYDKDF (reference sequence).

The rearrangement uses TRBV7-3 and TRBJ2-3, with TRBD2 matching over 9 bases. V shed 7 bases and J 3 bases; nucleotides not matched to a gene: 8. The CDR3 is 15 residues long. Germline values: CDR1 SGHTA, CDR2 FQGTGA. In nucleotides, the CDR3 is TGTGCCAGCAACGTAGCGGGAGCGGGGACAGATACGCAGTATTTT. This codes for CASNVAGAGTDTQYF.

This chain joins TRBV10-3 and TRBJ2-1, with 8 nucleotides matching TRBD2. Trimming removed 3 bases from V and 0 bases from J; junction bases left unmatched: 10. Germline-derived CDR1 and CDR2 are ENHRY and SYGVKD. This CDR3 is 18 amino acids long. DNA of the CDR3: TGTGCCATCAGTGATGGGACTAGAAGTTATAGCTCCTACAATGAGCAGTTCTTC. The encoded protein is CAISDGTRSYSSYNEQFF.

This clone has more than one count but fewer than ten. This chain connects TRBV7-2 to TRBJ1-1; D remains unclear. The CDR3 consists of 14 residues. Germline-derived CDR1 and CDR2 are SGHTA and FQGNSA. The V gene lost 6 bases and the J gene lost 6 bases, with 17 bases spanning the gap. The chain's CDR3 is CASRIATENSEAFF. The CDR3 DNA sequence: TGTGCCAGCAGGATAGCCACTGAGAATTCTGAAGCTTTCTTT.

The J gene is TRBJ1-1, the V gene TRBV4-3; D remains ambiguous. Trimming left V 0 bases short and J 7 bases short, with 6 bases between. The CDR3 consists of 12 residues. The germline gives CDR1 LGHNA, CDR2 YSLEER. In DNA form, the CDR3 reads TGCGCCAGCAGCCAAGATCGGAGTGAAGCTTTCTTT. The encoded protein is CASSQDRSEAFF.

V gene TRBV4-1 combines with J gene TRBJ2-5; tentatively, D is TRBD2 (5 bases). Germline V gene sequence: CDR1 MGHRA, CDR2 YSYEKL. Deletions cut 2 bases from V and 10 bases from J, with 20 bases between. This CDR3 comprises 15 residues. The CDR3 DNA reads as TGCGCCAGCAGCCAATCAGCAGACCCCCTCGCGGGCCAGTACTTC. Translating gives CASSQSADPLAGQYF.

The gene calls are TRBV5-1 and TRBJ1-1; 11 bases agree with TRBD1. The germline gives CDR1 SGHRS, CDR2 YFSETQ. Losses at the gene ends were 3 bases for V and 3 bases for J; bases not matched to a gene: 1. The CDR3 loop spans 14 amino acids. CDR3 protein: CASSWTGGDTEAFF. In DNA, the CDR3 is TGCGCCAGCAGCTGGACAGGGGGCGACACTGAAGCTTTCTTT.

J is TRBJ1-4 and V is TRBV6-2 or TRBV6-3; D gene ambiguous. The CDR3 is 16 amino acids. CDR1 MNHEY and CDR2 SVGEGT come from the germline V gene. The V end was cut by 2 bases, the J end by 0 bases, with 10 bases between. The CDR3 reads CASSYGEYATNEKLFF. CDR3 sequence (DNA): TGTGCCAGCAGTTACGGAGAATACGCAACTAATGAAAAACTGTTTTTT.

The chain is built from TRBV12-5 and TRBJ1-2; 9 bases fit TRBD1. This CDR3 comprises 14 residues. Germline trimming cut 7 bases from V and 8 bases from J; bases unmatched to any gene: 11. The germline gives CDR1 LGHNT, CDR2 FRNRAP. The CDR3 protein is CASATGTGREGYTF. Here the CDR3 DNA reads TGTGCTAGTGCAACCGGGACAGGGCGGGAAGGCTACACCTTC.

The chain recombines TRBV7-2 with TRBJ2-7; possible D gene TRBD2, 6 bases. CDR3 length equals 13 residues. V lost 3 bases and J 3 bases, leaving 9 bases between the germline ends. Germline CDR1 and CDR2: SGHTA and FQGNSA. The CDR3 is CASSLRGNYEQYF. The CDR3 DNA is TGTGCCAGCAGCTTGCGGGGAAACTACGAGCAGTACTTC.

This clone has more than one count but fewer than ten. CDR3 sequence: CASSISRDRGVYGYTF. The CDR3 DNA sequence: TGTGCCAGTAGTATATCCCGGGACAGGGGTGTCTATGGCTACACCTTC. The chain combines TRBV19 with TRBJ1-2; 10 bases fit TRBD1. V dropped 2 bases and J dropped 4; count of bases not matched to a gene: 7. Germline V lookup: CDR1 LNHDA, CDR2 SQIVND (reference sequence). The CDR3 consists of 16 residues.

This clone was detected a few times. The CDR3: CASSFSGEETQYF. CDR3 DNA sequence: TGTGCCAGCAGCTTCAGCGGGGAAGAGACCCAGTACTTC. The chain has TRBV7-9 and TRBJ2-5, with 7 bases aligning to TRBD2. The germline V gene encodes CDR1 SEHNR and CDR2 FQNEAQ (reference sequence). The V and J ends lost 3 bases and 3 bases, in that order; junction bases with no gene match: 1. The CDR3 extends over 13 amino acids.

J is TRBJ1-3 and V is TRBV5-1; 8 nucleotides agree with TRBD1. V gave up 0 bases and J gave up 11 bases; unmatched junction bases: 7. CDR1 is SGHRS and CDR2 is YFSETQ in the germline V gene. The CDR3 has 14 residues. The CDR3, as DNA: TGCGCCAGCAGCTTGGACACTACACAGGGGGCCATATATTTT. As protein: CASSLDTTQGAIYF. Filled out from reference TRBV5-1 and TRBJ1-3, the complete variable domain reads KAGVTQTPRYLIKTRGQQVTLSCSPISGHRSVSWYQQTPGQGLQFLFEYFSETQRNKGNFPGRFSGRQFSNSRSEMNVSTLELGDSALYLCASSLDTTQGAIYFGEGSWLTVV.

J is TRBJ2-1 and V is TRBV9; TRBD1 matches at 8 bases. V lost 4 bases, J lost 9 bases, and 12 bases stayed unmatched. The CDR3 is made up of 15 amino acids. Germline CDR1 SGDLS, CDR2 YYNGEE. The CDR3: CASSTGWDRSIEQFF. CDR3 nucleotide sequence: TGTGCCAGCAGCACCGGATGGGACAGGTCGATTGAGCAGTTCTTC.